The 8 T cell receptor beta chains below all came from one sample that was sequenced in a study of blood T cells in healthy people across ages. With a J-beta primer mix and a sample-barcoded 5' primer, a second PCR ran 7 to 11 cycles. TCRdb re-called the 5' RACE reads through MiXCR, storing one row per CDR3 protein. The data hold approximately 1.5 million distinct CDR3 sequences, with around 35% observed a single time. Sequencing was performed on blood. These receptors were obtained from a woman aged 30 to 39 in good health.

With respect to this clonotype: A much bigger clone sits one base away, suggesting this may be a read error. V and J are TRBV29-1 and TRBJ2-1; maybe TRBD2 (6 bases). Germline V gene data show CDR1 as SQVTM and CDR2 as ANQGSEA. The CDR3 has 14 amino acids. The germline V and J ends were trimmed by 6 bases and 6 bases, with 18 bases remaining between them. The CDR3 sequence: CSVAGPSEGNEQFF. CDR3 coding DNA: TGCAGCGTCGCTGGACCCTCGGAGGGCAATGAGCAGTTCTTC.

This clonotype was detected a few times. The chain joins TRBV11-1 to TRBJ2-5; D possibly matches TRBD1 or TRBD2 (6 bases each). V shed 4 bases and J shed 4 bases, with 19 bases lying between them. This CDR3 spans 16 amino acids. Germline V gives CDR1 SGHAT, CDR2 FQDESV (reference sequence). The CDR3 nucleotides read TGTGCCAGCAGCTCTTTCTACGGGGGCGCGCCAGAGACCCAGTACTTC. Translation: CASSSFYGGAPETQYF. Full variable domain (remainder filled in from reference TRBV11-1 and TRBJ2-5): EAEVAQSPRYKITEKSQAVAFWCDPISGHATLYWYRQILGQGPELLVQFQDESVVDDSQLPKDRFSAERLKGVDSTLKIQPAELGDSAMYLCASSSFYGGAPETQYFGPGTRLLVL.

The sample holds a few counts of this clonotype. V is TRBV6-5 and J is TRBJ2-3; D is unclear. The length of the CDR3 is 14 residues. The V gene lost 5 bases and the J gene lost 0 bases, with 9 bases spanning the gap. Germline assignment: CDR1 MNHEY and CDR2 SVGAGI. The CDR3 region is CASSITSSTDTQYF. CDR3 in DNA: TGTGCCAGCAGTATAACCTCTAGCACAGATACGCAGTATTTT.

The chain is built from TRBV20-1 and TRBJ2-1, with D hard to call. Germline CDR1 and CDR2: DFQATT and SNEGSKA (reference sequence). V gave up 2 bases and J gave up 4 bases, with 12 bases separating them. CDR3 length: 14 residues. The CDR3 nucleotides read TGCAGTGCTAGATGGTCTATGTCTTACAATGAGCAGTTCTTC. Residues: CSARWSMSYNEQFF.

This chain joins TRBV4-1 and TRBJ1-1; D gene ambiguous. The CDR3 is made up of 15 amino acids. Deletions cut 0 bases from V and 1 base from J, with 9 bases between. CDR1 is MGHRA, CDR2 YSYEKL, per germline. In DNA form, the CDR3 reads TGCGCCAGCAGCCAAGATTGGGGAGCGAACACTGAAGCTTTCTTT. It yields the protein CASSQDWGANTEAFF.

This clonotype was detected only a few times. V usage is TRBV25-1 and J usage is TRBJ1-2; D possibly corresponds to TRBD1 (6 bases). This CDR3 region has 14 residues. V was cut by 5 bases and J by 7 bases, with 17 bases left in between. The germline gives CDR1 MGHDK, CDR2 SYGVNS. CDR3: CASSTPGGLTGYTF. In nucleotides, the CDR3 is TGTGCCAGCAGTACGCCGGGGGGGCTGACTGGCTACACCTTC.

This chain uses TRBV20-1 with TRBJ2-7; D unresolved. CDR3 length: 14 residues. V gave up 0 bases and J gave up 1 base, with 10 bases separating them. Germline lookup yields CDR1 DFQATT and CDR2 SNEGSKA (reference sequence). CDR3 residues: CSARDDVVSYEQYF. CDR3 DNA: TGCAGTGCTAGAGATGACGTGGTATCCTACGAGCAGTACTTC.

The V gene is TRBV3-1, the J gene TRBJ1-2; no reliable D call. The V and J ends lost 1 base and 5 bases respectively, with 20 bases between them. The CDR3 has 17 amino acids. Germline CDR1 LGHDT, CDR2 YNNKEL (reference sequence). CDR3 in amino acids: CASSQVGSGSFGYGYTF. The CDR3 DNA is TGTGCCAGCAGCCAAGTCGGATCGGGAAGCTTCGGTTATGGCTACACCTTC.